This section outlines one T cell receptor (beta chain) sequence together with its context. This sample is part of a study of identical twins. MiXCR was run by TCRdb on the 5' RACE reads, yielding one entry per CDR3 protein. This sample yields about 240,000 distinct CDR3 sequences, of which under 12% are seen a single time; approximately 11% belongs to the top ten. Germline CDR1 reads MNHEY; CDR2 reads SMNVEV (reference sequence). This CDR3 is built from 15 residues. V lost 1 base, J lost 2 bases, and 10 bases lay in between. Input material: memory T cells sorted from blood. This receptor was taken from a man between 45 and 60 years old in good health. The rearrangement uses TRBV27 and TRBJ2-3, with a possible D match to TRBD1 (5 bases). The CDR3 here is CASSLWGTTTDTQYF. Written as DNA, the CDR3 is TGTGCCAGCAGTTTATGGGGCACAACCACAGATACGCAGTATTTT.